The entry below describes one TCR beta chain. These data are taken from a study of blood T cell repertoires in COVID-19. Study as a whole: Specimens from acute and convalescent COVID-19 originated in the United States, Italy and Spain.

Trimming took 5 bases from V and 5 from J, leaving 9 bases between them. This CDR3 comprises 13 residues. Germline values: CDR1 SGHTA, CDR2 FQGTGA. Clones were sequenced by immunoSEQ multiplex PCR, and TCRdb holds only the in-frame ones, with some missing. This sample carries tens of thousands of clones, roughly 83% of them seen once, and the ten largest clones take over 2%. This receptor was taken from a man aged 50-60 years with acute or convalescent COVID-19. Sequenced sample: peripheral blood. The J gene is TRBJ2-2, the V gene TRBV7-3; D unclear. CDR3 loop: CASSPTRTGELFF. CDR3 bases: TGTGCCAGCAGCCCAACGAGAACCGGGGAGCTGTTTTTT. The full variable domain, rest sourced from reference TRBV7-3 and TRBJ2-2, is GAGVSQTPSNKVTEKGKYVELRCDPISGHTALYWYRQSLGQGPEFLIYFQGTGAADDSGLPNDRFFAVRPEGSVSTLKIQRTERGDSAVYLCASSPTRTGELFFGEGSRLTVL.